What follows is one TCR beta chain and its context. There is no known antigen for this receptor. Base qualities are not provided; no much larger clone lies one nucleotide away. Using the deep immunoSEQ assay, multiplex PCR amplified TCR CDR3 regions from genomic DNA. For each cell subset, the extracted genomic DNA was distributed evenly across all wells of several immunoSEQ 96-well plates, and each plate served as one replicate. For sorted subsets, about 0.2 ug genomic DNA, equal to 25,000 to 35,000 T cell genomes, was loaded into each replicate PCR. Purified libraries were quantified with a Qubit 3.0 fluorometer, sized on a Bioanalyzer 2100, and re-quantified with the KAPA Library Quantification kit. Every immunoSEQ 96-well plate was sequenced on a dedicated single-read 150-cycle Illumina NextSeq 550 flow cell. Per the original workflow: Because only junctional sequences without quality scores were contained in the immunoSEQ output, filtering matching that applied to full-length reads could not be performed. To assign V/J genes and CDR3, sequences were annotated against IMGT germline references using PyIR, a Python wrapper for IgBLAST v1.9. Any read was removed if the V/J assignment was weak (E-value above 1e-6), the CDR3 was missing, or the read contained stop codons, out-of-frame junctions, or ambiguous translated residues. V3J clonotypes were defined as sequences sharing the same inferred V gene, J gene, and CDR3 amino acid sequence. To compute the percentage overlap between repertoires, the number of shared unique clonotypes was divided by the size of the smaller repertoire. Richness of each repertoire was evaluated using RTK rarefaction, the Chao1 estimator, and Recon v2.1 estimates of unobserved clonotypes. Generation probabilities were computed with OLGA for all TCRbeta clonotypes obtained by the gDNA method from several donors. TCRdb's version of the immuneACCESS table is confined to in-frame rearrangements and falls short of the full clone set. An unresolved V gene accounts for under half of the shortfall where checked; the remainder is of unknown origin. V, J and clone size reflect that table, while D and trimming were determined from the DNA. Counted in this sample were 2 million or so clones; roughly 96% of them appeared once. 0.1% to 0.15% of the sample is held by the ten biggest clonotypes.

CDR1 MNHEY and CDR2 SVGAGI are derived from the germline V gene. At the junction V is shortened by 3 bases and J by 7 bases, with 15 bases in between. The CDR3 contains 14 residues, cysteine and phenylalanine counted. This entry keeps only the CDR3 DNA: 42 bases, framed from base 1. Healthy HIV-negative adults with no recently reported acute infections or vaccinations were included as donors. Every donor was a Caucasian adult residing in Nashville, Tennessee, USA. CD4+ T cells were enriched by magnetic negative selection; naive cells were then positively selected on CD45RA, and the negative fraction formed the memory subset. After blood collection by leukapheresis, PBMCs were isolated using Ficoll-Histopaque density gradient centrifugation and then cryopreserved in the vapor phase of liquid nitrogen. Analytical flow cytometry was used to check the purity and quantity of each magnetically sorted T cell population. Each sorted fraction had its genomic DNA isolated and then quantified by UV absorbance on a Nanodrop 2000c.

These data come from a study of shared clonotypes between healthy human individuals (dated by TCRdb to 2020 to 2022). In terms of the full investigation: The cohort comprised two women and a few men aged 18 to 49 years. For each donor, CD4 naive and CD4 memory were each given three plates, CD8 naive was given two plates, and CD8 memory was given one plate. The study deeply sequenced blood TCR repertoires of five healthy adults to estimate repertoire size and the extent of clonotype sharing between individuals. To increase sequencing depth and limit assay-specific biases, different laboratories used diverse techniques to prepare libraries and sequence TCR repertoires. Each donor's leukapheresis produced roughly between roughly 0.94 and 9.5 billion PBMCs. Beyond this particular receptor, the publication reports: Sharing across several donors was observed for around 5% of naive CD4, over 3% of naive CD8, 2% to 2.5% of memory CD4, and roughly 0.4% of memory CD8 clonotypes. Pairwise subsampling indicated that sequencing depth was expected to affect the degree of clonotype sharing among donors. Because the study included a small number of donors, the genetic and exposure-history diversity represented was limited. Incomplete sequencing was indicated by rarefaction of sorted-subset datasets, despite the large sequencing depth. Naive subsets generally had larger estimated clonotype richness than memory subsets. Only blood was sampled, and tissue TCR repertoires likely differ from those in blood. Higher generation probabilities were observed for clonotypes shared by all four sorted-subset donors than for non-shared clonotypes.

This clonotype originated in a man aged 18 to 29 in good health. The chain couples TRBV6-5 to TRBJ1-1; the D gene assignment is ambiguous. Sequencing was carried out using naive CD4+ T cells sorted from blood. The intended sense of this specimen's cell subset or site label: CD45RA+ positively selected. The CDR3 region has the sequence CASSYTHGTGEAFF. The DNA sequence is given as TGTGCCAGCAGTTATACCCATGGAACTGGTGAAGCTTTCTTT.